The present T cell receptor beta chain was sequenced within a study of blood T cell repertoires in COVID-19. Here immunoSEQ multiplex PCR was the method, and the copy in TCRdb shows in-frame clones only, minus some. The sample includes under 250,000 clones, roughly 78% of them seen just once. This clone has a handful of counts. The CDR3 sequence is 15 residues long. J lost 0 bases, V lost 4 bases, and 6 bases had no gene match. CDR1 SGHRS and CDR2 YFSETQ come from the germline V gene. The J gene is TRBJ1-2, the V gene TRBV5-1; TRBD1 matches at 7 bases. The sequence came from a woman in her forties with acute or convalescent COVID-19. Input material: peripheral blood. CDR3 region: CASSIGTVTNYGYTF. CDR3 coding DNA: TGCGCCAGCAGCATAGGGACAGTCACTAACTATGGCTACACCTTC.